The TCR beta chain under discussion was sequenced for a study of blood T cells in healthy people across ages. The sample holds a few counts of this clonotype. Through a sample-barcoded 5' primer and a J-beta primer mix, a second PCR was run for 7 to 11 cycles. MiXCR was run by TCRdb on the 5' RACE reads, yielding one entry per CDR3 protein. Among over 1,500,000 distinct CDR3 sequences listed, roughly 43% were seen once. Germline CDR1 and CDR2: LGHNA and YNFKEQ. The CDR3 totals 15 residues. With 4 bases clipped from V and 1 base from J, the junction kept 4 bases outside the gene matches. The sequence derives from a human donor in good health. V usage is TRBV4-2 and J usage is TRBJ2-5; 9 positions match TRBD1. Sequenced input: blood. This CDR3 reads CASSLSTGGQETQYF. The CDR3 bases are TGTGCCAGCAGCCTCTCGACAGGGGGCCAAGAGACCCAGTACTTC.